These 9 T cell receptor beta chains came from one sample sequenced in a study of spatial heterogeneity in lung cancer. TCRdb reprocessed the 5' RACE reads via MiXCR and lists one record per CDR3 protein. The data contain about 82,000 distinct CDR3 sequences, roughly 12% of them singletons. Time point specified: sample taken at primary tumor resection. The study sequenced unsorted whole RNA from tumor, nontumor lung or frozen PBMC. The specimen comprised PBMCs, sampled at surgery. These TCRs come from a male donor with early-stage non-small cell lung cancer.

In nucleotides, the CDR3 is TGTGCCAGCAGTTCAGGGTCAACTAATGAAAAACTGTTTTTT. Protein sequence: CASSSGSTNEKLFF. This chain links TRBV2 with TRBJ1-4, with a possible D match to TRBD1 (5 bases). Germline V gives CDR1 SNHLY, CDR2 FYNNEI. Trimming removed 5 bases at V and 0 bases at J, with 7 bases between. The CDR3 sequence is 14 residues long.

This chain joins TRBV20-1 and TRBJ1-2; D perhaps matches TRBD1 (6 bases). The CDR3 runs to 12 residues. Germline V gene data show CDR1 as DFQATT and CDR2 as SNEGSKA (reference sequence). V lost 3 bases and J lost 11, with 16 bases in between. The CDR3: CSASTPQGTYTF. CDR3 in DNA: TGCAGTGCTAGCACTCCGCAGGGGACTTACACCTTC.

There are many counts of this clonotype. V and J are TRBV12-3 or TRBV12-4 and TRBJ1-2, with unresolved D. CDR3 size: 15 residues. V was pared by 8 bases and J by 4 bases, with 20 bases between. The CDR3 DNA follows: TGTGCCAGCCTATTAATGTCCGACGGCCCCTATGGCTACACCTTC. It specifies CASLLMSDGPYGYTF.

This clonotype appeared a few times. The chain joins TRBV29-1 to TRBJ2-3, with 7 bases lining up with TRBD1. The CDR3 contains 15 residues. Germline V lookup: CDR1 SQVTM, CDR2 ANQGSEA. J lost 5 bases, V lost 6 bases, and 14 bases had no gene match. CDR3 amino acids: CSVEPTGVREDTQYF. As DNA, the CDR3 is TGCAGCGTCGAACCCACAGGGGTGAGGGAAGATACGCAGTATTTT.

This clonotype was observed a few times. The V call is TRBV15, the J call TRBJ2-1, with a tentative D call TRBD1 (6 bases). This CDR3 region has 19 residues. Looked up from germline, CDR1 is LNHNV and CDR2 is YYDKDF (reference sequence). The V gene lost 9 bases and the J gene lost 5 bases, with 32 bases spanning the gap. CDR3 nucleotides: TGTGCCACATGGGAGAAGGCTCAGAAGAGTGTAGGGGGAAACAATGAGCAGTTCTTC. This encodes CATWEKAQKSVGGNNEQFF.

The V call is TRBV12-3 or TRBV12-4, the J call TRBJ2-7; tentative D call: TRBD1 (6 bases). The CDR3 loop spans 13 amino acids. V lost 3 bases, J lost 4 bases, and 10 bases lay in between. The CDR3 loop reads CASSLDSVYEQYF. Here the CDR3 DNA reads TGTGCCAGCAGTTTGGACAGCGTTTACGAGCAGTACTTC.

This rearrangement joins TRBV3-1 to TRBJ1-1, with 7 bases identical to TRBD1. CDR3 size: 16 residues. Unmatched junction bases numbered 8, after V lost 4 bases and J lost 0 bases. Per the germline V gene, CDR1 is LGHDT and CDR2 is YNNKEL (reference sequence). CDR3 DNA sequence: TGTGCCAGCAGCCCATCCCCGGGACAGATGAACACTGAAGCTTTCTTT. Residues: CASSPSPGQMNTEAFF.

This clonotype was seen a handful of times. V usage is TRBV2 and J usage is TRBJ2-2; D unresolved. V lost 7 bases to trimming and J lost 5 bases, with 20 bases between them. The CDR3 spans 16 residues. Germline V CDR1 and CDR2: SNHLY, FYNNEI. CDR3 bases: TGTGCCAGCAAAGATAGGGCAGACAAAGTTACCGGGGAGCTGTTTTTT. Protein: CASKDRADKVTGELFF.

A few counts support this clonotype. The chain is built from TRBV6-5 and TRBJ1-2; 9 nucleotides match TRBD1. The CDR3 runs 15 residues. V dropped 1 base and J dropped 5; count of bases not matched to a gene: 5. CDR1 is MNHEY and CDR2 is SVGAGI in the germline V gene. The CDR3 is CASSYLTGGGYGYTF. The CDR3 DNA follows: TGTGCCAGCAGTTACTTGACAGGGGGGGGGTATGGCTACACCTTC.